This T cell receptor beta chain was captured by sequencing in a study of T cells in Graves' hyperthyroidism and ophthalmopathy (dated by TCRdb to 2018 to 2020). The study in broad terms: Peripheral blood was sampled at the time of initial diagnosis, prior to any treatment. A discovery cohort of about 96 patients, approximately 44 with Graves' ophthalmopathy and 57 with stable Graves' hyperthyroidism, was used to find distinguishing TCR V-J signatures. An independent validation cohort of under 20 hyperthyroidism patients and about 15 patients who later progressed to ophthalmopathy tested prospective prediction of ophthalmopathy. The approximately 100 discovery patients were randomly split 7:3 into training and test sets. In more than 5 Graves' hyperthyroidism patients, the study also compared T-cell repertoires from thyroid tissue with T-cell repertoires from blood. After sampling, hyperthyroidism patients received methimazole starting at 30 mg daily, and ophthalmopathy patients received high-dose intravenous methylprednisolone. The paper describes TCR Vbeta CDR3 sequencing of 130 to 150 peripheral blood samples, made up of around 41 ophthalmopathy patients, roughly 80 hyperthyroidism patients and 17 progressor patients. The research as a whole found: No statistical method was used to fix the sample size in advance, and group allocation was not hidden from the investigators. In validation, the model predicted progression to ophthalmopathy a median of approximately 6.3 months before onset, with about 67% sensitivity and roughly 72% specificity. Blood samples also contained most of the expanded thyroid clonotypes (frequency above 0.001), which suggests that blood repertoires may reflect thyroid immune responses. A model built on a 13 V-J signature distinguished ophthalmopathy from stable hyperthyroidism, reaching around 88% sensitivity and around 81% specificity in cross-validation and 80%/75% in testing.

From cysteine to phenylalanine, the CDR3 is 15 amino acids long. Just CDR3 DNA is preserved here, 45 bases in frame from base 1. Via the germline V gene, CDR1 is SGHDN and CDR2 FVKESK. At the junction V is shortened by 1 base and J by 1 base, with 10 bases in between. Hyperthyroidism patients were newly diagnosed, with disease duration under 2 months, and aged 18 to 65 years. The study excluded patients with uncontrolled infections, other autoimmune diseases, pregnancy or lactation. Diagnoses were established on the basis of clinical symptoms, serum thyroxine and TRAb, thyroid ultrasound, and orbital computed tomography. Blood from progressor patients was collected at the time of first diagnosis with hyperthyroidism, before any ophthalmopathy symptoms had appeared. Ficoll-Paque density gradient centrifugation was used to isolate PBMCs from approximately 10 ml of fresh peripheral blood. Progressor patients were defined as those initially diagnosed with Graves' hyperthyroidism in whom ophthalmopathy developed during follow-up. Trizol reagent was used to extract total RNA, and RNA quality was then checked on an Agilent 2100 Bioanalyzer.

As concerns this clonotype: Which antigen it targets is not known. No clone much larger than this one lies a single base away; base qualities are absent.

The TCR beta CDR3 regions were amplified from RNA transcripts. For the first round of RT-PCR on the TCR CDR3, the HTBI primer set was used together with the Qiagen OneStep RT-PCR kit. The libraries were constructed in a second round of multiplex PCR and then size-selected and purified. Libraries were sequenced paired-end with 100 bp reads on an Illumina HiSeq2000. The study's processing was this. SOAPnuke was used to process the raw data, throwing out any read that contained adapters or uncalled bases, had a mean Phred below 15, or lacked an exact constant-primer or identifier match. High-quality paired reads were merged using COPE v1.2.5, and each unique nucleotide sequence was defined as a clonotype. MiTCR v1.1 was used to align clonotypes to the IMGT TRBV, TRBD and TRBJ reference segments. Analysis was restricted to V-J combinations with a frequency above 0.0001, which covered 98% to 99.2% of repertoires. The TCS score was defined as the ratio of F50 (clonal expansion) to E x V (chaos), calculated using BLOSUM62-based TCRdist between CDR3 peptides within each V-J. Welch's t-statistics and random forest reduced around 520 V-J features to under 15, which were used in a naive Bayes classifier (R e1071). TCRdb reprocessing: public reads trimmed at Q25 with fastp, clones called with MiXCR, in-frame beta chains kept. Identical CDR3 proteins give one entry, which carries the most common genes and DNA. Here the V and J calls rest on TCRdb's processing, not on the authors' analysis. The sample profile shows roughly 360,000 distinct CDR3 sequences; roughly 14% of them were found once. The ten largest clones add up to 20% to 25% of the sample.

Sequences were obtained from blood. The receptor chain draws on TRBV14 and TRBJ1-2; 5 matching bases give a weak D call of TRBD1. This sequence originates from a man younger than 45 with Graves' hyperthyroidism that later progressed to Graves' ophthalmopathy. The CDR3 sequence is CASSQGLQDNYGYTF. The nucleotide sequence is TGTGCCAGCAGCCAAGGCTTACAGGATAACTATGGCTACACCTTC.